These 7 T cell receptor beta chains share one sample of origin, sequenced in a study of cytomegalovirus exposure and HLA in healthy donors. Method: immunoSEQ multiplex PCR; TCRdb's copy keeps in-frame clones and lacks some. The sample carries approximately 97,000 clones, approximately 93% recorded once. The source material was PBMCs. Receptor source: a woman aged 25 to 39 in good health and CMV-seropositive.

The chain has TRBV6-6 and TRBJ1-1; 9 bases are a match to TRBD1. The germline V gene encodes CDR1 MNHNY and CDR2 SVGAGI (reference sequence). Unmatched junction bases numbered 9, after V lost 5 bases and J lost 11 bases. CDR3 length: 13 amino acids. CDR3 sequence (DNA): TGTGCCAGCAGTCACGGACAGGGGAGGATTGCTTTCTTT. Protein: CASSHGQGRIAFF.

J is TRBJ2-7 and V is TRBV7-2, with 7 bases fitting TRBD1. The CDR3 loop spans 15 amino acids. The germline V gene encodes CDR1 SGHTA and CDR2 FQGNSA. Trimming removed 4 bases from V and 5 bases from J; junction bases left unmatched: 11. In DNA, the CDR3 is TGTGCCAGCAGCTCATATACAGGGGTACTGGACGAGCAGTACTTC. Translating it yields CASSSYTGVLDEQYF.

The V call is TRBV7-9, the J call TRBJ2-7; 7 bases map to TRBD1. The CDR3 consists of 14 residues. The junction had 8 bases not matched to a gene; V was cut back by 5 bases and J by 4 bases. CDR1 is SEHNR and CDR2 is FQNEAQ in the germline V gene (reference sequence). The CDR3 coding sequence is TGTGCCAGCAGCGGGACAGATCTTCTTTACGAGCAGTACTTC. It codes for CASSGTDLLYEQYF.

This clone was detected only a few times. V and J are TRBV28 and TRBJ2-5, with TRBD1 matching 7 bases. The CDR3 runs to 16 residues. V dropped 5 bases and J dropped 7; count of bases not matched to a gene: 16. CDR1 is MDHEN and CDR2 is SYDVKM in the germline V gene. In DNA form, the CDR3 reads TGTGCCAGCAGTGCACCTGGAGAGGGGGCGATGGGGACCCAGTACTTC. It encodes CASSAPGEGAMGTQYF. The entire variable domain, with the rest obtained from reference TRBV28 and TRBJ2-5, is as follows: DVKVTQSSRYLVKRTGEKVFLECVQDMDHENMFWYRQDPGLGLRLIYFSYDVKMKEKGDIPEGYSVSREKKERFSLILESASTNQTSMYLCASSAPGEGAMGTQYFGPGTRLLVL.

This sequence joins TRBV9 and TRBJ2-7, with 11 bases that match TRBD2. The CDR3 contains 14 residues. Germline lookup yields CDR1 SGDLS and CDR2 YYNGEE. J lost 2 bases, V lost 7 bases, and 5 bases had no gene match. The CDR3 DNA reads TGTGCCAGCTCATCGGGACTAGCGGCCTACGAGCAGTACTTC. Translating it yields CASSSGLAAYEQYF.

The V gene is TRBV11-3, the J gene TRBJ2-3; tentative D call: TRBD1 (6 bases). Germline loops: CDR1 SGHNT, CDR2 YENEEA. The V gene lost 5 bases and the J gene lost 5 bases, with 17 bases spanning the gap. This CDR3 comprises 15 residues. The CDR3 DNA reads as TGTGCCAGCAGCCCAACGCCAGAACAGGGAGATACGCAGTATTTT. Amino acid sequence: CASSPTPEQGDTQYF.

This chain joins TRBV5-5 and TRBJ2-7; a weak D match, TRBD1 (5 bases). V lost 4 bases and J 5 bases, leaving 13 bases between the germline ends. The CDR3 runs to 13 residues. The germline CDR1 and CDR2 sequences are SGHKS and YYEKEE (reference sequence). Here the CDR3 DNA reads TGTGCCAGCAGCCGACCCCCAGGGCACGAGCAGTACTTC. Its protein is CASSRPPGHEQYF.